This TCR beta chain was observed in a study of identical twins. Overall study findings and caveats: The presence of invariant MAIT and iNKT cells could partly confound analyses of zero-insertion sequences.

MiXCR was run by TCRdb on the 5' RACE reads, yielding one entry per CDR3 protein. The repertoire holds 1.5 million to 2 million distinct CDR3 sequences, under 35% seen once, with under 0.35% in the top ten. With regard to this clonotype: Its antigen is currently unknown.

Germline CDR1 and CDR2: SGHRS and YFSETQ. Trimming at V came to 3 bases and at J to 9 bases, leaving 6 bases not matched to a gene. The CDR3 covers 14 residues. The receptor comes from a newborn girl in good health. Material for sequencing was cord blood. The gene calls are TRBV5-1 and TRBJ1-6, with TRBD1 identical over 7 bases. The CDR3 here is CASSYRGIASPLHF. The CDR3 DNA reads TGCGCCAGCAGCTACAGGGGCATAGCTTCACCCCTCCACTTT.